This TCR beta chain was sequenced during a study of blood T cell repertoires in COVID-19. About the study: Italy, Spain and the United States were the sources of the convalescent and acute COVID-19 samples.

The CDR3 length is 16 residues. Germline V gene lookup returns CDR1 SQVTM and CDR2 ANQGSEA. The trim removed 3 bases at V and 3 bases at J, leaving 12 bases unmatched. The data were produced by immunoSEQ multiplex PCR, yet TCRdb's version contains in-frame clones alone and is incomplete. The sample lists some 290,000 clones; 85% to 95% were seen once. Participant reports of clinical history set cohort assignment. Material: PBMCs or T cells enriched from blood (not recorded which). The chain joins TRBV29-1 to TRBJ2-7; TRBD1 matches at 9 bases. This clonotype was sampled from a woman in her twenties or thirties who had been exposed to COVID-19. This CDR3 reads CSVEGYRGRPHYEQYF. CDR3 in DNA: TGCAGCGTTGAGGGGTACAGGGGGCGACCCCACTACGAGCAGTACTTC.